This T cell receptor (beta chain) was recorded in a study of T cells in Graves' hyperthyroidism and ophthalmopathy. Study-wide context: Peripheral blood specimens were obtained at initial diagnosis, prior to any treatment.

V shed 3 bases and J shed 7 bases, with 11 bases lying between them. The CDR3 loop spans 14 amino acids. Germline V gene sequence: CDR1 SGHDT, CDR2 YYEEEE. Study findings and constraints: Most thyroid clonotypes with frequency above 0.001 were detected in blood. A model built on 13 V-J features separated ophthalmopathy from stable hyperthyroidism.

As for this clonotype: Its antigen is unknown.

The CDR3 regions of TCR beta were amplified from RNA transcripts. Carried out on the TCR CDR3, a first-round RT-PCR used the HTBI primer set. MiXCR, run by TCRdb on the multiplex PCR reads, gives a single entry per CDR3 protein. The table has hundreds of thousands of distinct CDR3 sequences, 38% seen once; the top ten hold approximately 8.7%. The PBMCs were taken from approximately 9.7 ml of fresh peripheral blood. The sequenced material came from blood. This receptor was obtained from a man aged 18 to 30 with Graves' hyperthyroidism. The rearrangement joins TRBV5-6 to TRBJ1-6; the D gene is possibly TRBD1 (5 bases). CDR3: CASSWGPSNSPLHF. The CDR3, as DNA: TGTGCCAGCAGCTGGGGACCGTCGAATTCACCCCTCCACTTT. The entire variable domain, with the rest obtained from reference TRBV5-6 and TRBJ1-6, is as follows: DAGVTQSPTHLIKTRGQQVTLRCSPKSGHDTVSWYQQALGQGPQFIFQYYEEEERQRGNFPDRFSGHQFPNYSSELNVNALLLGDSALYLCASSWGPSNSPLHFGNGTRLTVT.